The 32 T cell receptor beta chains below come from one sample, sequenced in a study of T cell clones after liver transplantation. The repertoire was sequenced with immunoSEQ multiplex PCR; TCRdb's copy has only in-frame clones and lacks some. This sample yields some 70,000 clones, of which roughly nine tenths are seen a single time; roughly 3% belongs to the top ten. The specimen comprised CD4+ T cells from blood, sampled before liver transplant. Receptors originate from a human donor who received a liver transplant.

The chain has TRBV27 and TRBJ1-2; D not certain. V was cut by 5 bases and J by 7 bases, with 11 bases left in between. The CDR3 sequence is 12 residues long. CDR1 and CDR2 from the germline V gene are MNHEY and SMNVEV (reference sequence). CDR3: CASSTPTSGYTF. The CDR3 DNA reads TGTGCCAGCAGTACCCCGACAAGTGGCTACACCTTC.

The chain combines TRBV5-1 with TRBJ2-5; TRBD1 might be the D (5 bases). Trimming cost V 1 base and J 0 bases, with 10 bases left between them. Germline assignment: CDR1 SGHRS and CDR2 YFSETQ. The CDR3 length is 15 residues. CDR3 DNA: TGCGCCAGCAGCTTGAGTGACAGCTACCAAGAGACCCAGTACTTC. Protein: CASSLSDSYQETQYF.

Regarding this clone: At one end, the junction sequence differs from germline, possibly due to a read error. V usage is TRBV11-3 and J usage is TRBJ2-5; D is ambiguous. The germline CDR1 and CDR2 sequences are SGHNT and YENEEA. CDR3 length: 12 residues. CDR3 in DNA: TGTGCCAGCAGCTTAGACGCGGCCCTTGTGGACTTC. Translated, it gives CASSLDAALVDF.

A single count supports this clone. The V and J genes are TRBV14 and TRBJ2-5; the match to TRBD1 covers 10 bases. The CDR3 extends over 15 amino acids. V lost 3 bases, J lost 3 bases, and 4 bases stayed unmatched. In germline, CDR1 is SGHDN, CDR2 FVKESK. CDR3 region: CASSQWDRGKETQYF. Here the CDR3 DNA reads TGTGCCAGCAGCCAGTGGGACAGGGGCAAAGAGACCCAGTACTTC.

The chain joins TRBV19 to TRBJ1-3, with D hard to call. The CDR3 loop spans 15 amino acids. Germline loops: CDR1 LNHDA, CDR2 SQIVND (reference sequence). V dropped 3 bases and J dropped 2 bases, with 11 bases sitting between them. The CDR3: CASSIRETTGNTIYF. CDR3 DNA: TGTGCCAGTAGTATCCGGGAAACCACTGGAAACACCATATATTTT.

J is TRBJ2-1 and V is TRBV5-1, with D perhaps TRBD1 (6 bases). The V gene lost 3 bases and the J gene lost 10 bases, with 17 bases spanning the gap. This CDR3 has 14 amino acids. Germline CDR1 and CDR2: SGHRS and YFSETQ. CDR3 coding DNA: TGCGCCAGCAGCTCTGTACAGGGAAGGTTCGAGCAGTTCTTC. This codes for CASSSVQGRFEQFF. Filled out from reference TRBV5-1 and TRBJ2-1, the complete variable domain reads KAGVTQTPRYLIKTRGQQVTLSCSPISGHRSVSWYQQTPGQGLQFLFEYFSETQRNKGNFPGRFSGRQFSNSRSEMNVSTLELGDSALYLCASSSVQGRFEQFFGPGTRLTVL.

V usage is TRBV7-2 and J usage is TRBJ2-7; TRBD2 matches at 7 bases. The J segment lost 2 bases and the V segment lost 3 bases, leaving 4 bases of the junction unmatched. This CDR3 region has 14 residues. CDR1 is SGHTA, CDR2 FQGNSA, per germline. This CDR3 reads CASSLGTKAYEQYF. The CDR3 bases are TGTGCCAGCAGCTTGGGGACTAAGGCCTACGAGCAGTACTTC.

The genes are TRBV7-8 and TRBJ2-7; TRBD2 might be the D (5 bases). V lost 4 bases to trimming and J lost 3 bases, with 13 bases between them. CDR1 and CDR2 (germline): SGHVS, FQNEAQ. CDR3 length equals 14 residues. This chain's CDR3 is CASSSVSGGYEQYF. For the CDR3, the DNA is TGTGCCAGCAGCTCAGTATCCGGAGGCTACGAGCAGTACTTC.

This clone was seen only a few times. V and J are TRBV29-1 and TRBJ2-1; TRBD2 aligns across 8 bases. V lost 7 bases and J lost 0; bases outside the gene matches: 8. The CDR3 totals 15 residues. In germline, CDR1 is SQVTM, CDR2 ANQGSEA. CDR3 DNA sequence: TGCAGCGCGGGCGGGACTAGACGCTCCTACAATGAGCAGTTCTTC. The encoded protein is CSAGGTRRSYNEQFF.

This sequence joins TRBV4-3 and TRBJ2-2; the D is unclear. The V end lost 2 bases, the J end lost 4 bases, and 14 bases lay between the germline ends. This CDR3 has 16 amino acids. Germline values: CDR1 LGHNA, CDR2 YSLEER. The CDR3 is CASSQPGLKGTGELFF. The CDR3 nucleotides read TGCGCCAGCAGCCAACCCGGGTTGAAGGGCACCGGGGAGCTGTTTTTT.

The chain uses TRBV5-1 and TRBJ2-5, with a weak D call TRBD1 (7 bases). The germline gives CDR1 SGHRS, CDR2 YFSETQ. The V gene lost 4 bases and the J gene lost 5 bases, with 15 bases spanning the gap. This CDR3 has 14 residues. This chain's CDR3 is CASSNGQAGETQYF. The DNA of the CDR3 is TGCGCCAGCAGCAATGGACAGGCGGGGGAGACCCAGTACTTC.

The chain couples TRBV9 to TRBJ1-1, with a possible D match to TRBD1 (6 bases). Germline loops: CDR1 SGDLS, CDR2 YYNGEE. Trimming shortened V by 0 bases and J by 1 base, and 10 bases separated the two germline ends. The CDR3 runs 15 residues. DNA for the CDR3: TGTGCCAGCAGCGTAGCGGGGGGCTGGAACACTGAAGCTTTCTTT. Its protein product is CASSVAGGWNTEAFF.

This clone was detected only once. The J gene is TRBJ2-1, the V gene TRBV4-3; D call uncertain. Germline-derived CDR1 and CDR2 are LGHNA and YSLEER. The CDR3 spans 16 residues. Deletions cut 0 bases from V and 4 bases from J, with 13 bases between. In nucleotides, the CDR3 is TGCGCCAGCAGCCAAGATTGGGCGGCATTTTACAATGAGCAGTTCTTC. Its translation: CASSQDWAAFYNEQFF.

The V and J genes are TRBV7-2 and TRBJ1-1; 7 bases map to TRBD1. In germline, CDR1 is SGHTA, CDR2 FQGNSA. The CDR3 is 17 amino acids. V lost 5 bases, J lost 0 bases, and 12 bases stayed unmatched. CDR3 residues: CASSRRGRRTLNTEAFF. The CDR3 region has the DNA TGTGCCAGCAGCCGGAGGGGGCGTCGAACTTTGAACACTGAAGCTTTCTTT.

V and J are TRBV18 and TRBJ2-3, with D unclear. The germline V and J ends were trimmed by 2 bases and 2 bases, with 5 bases remaining between them. This CDR3 spans 13 amino acids. Germline lookup yields CDR1 KGHSH and CDR2 LQKENI. The CDR3 sequence is CASSPGNTDTQYF. The CDR3 bases are TGTGCCAGCTCACCAGGGAACACAGATACGCAGTATTTT.

This clone was seen once. J is TRBJ2-2 and V is TRBV4-1; 8 bases align to TRBD2. With 3 bases clipped from V and 1 base from J, the junction kept 13 bases outside the gene matches. The length of the CDR3 is 19 residues. Germline CDR1 is MGHRA and CDR2 is YSYEKL. CDR3 nucleotide sequence: TGCGCCAGCAGCCAGCTATGGGACTGGCGGGAGGTGAACACCGGGGAGCTGTTTTTT. This gives the protein CASSQLWDWREVNTGELFF.

The sample holds one count of this clone. V and J are TRBV6-5 and TRBJ2-2; D gene unclear. Trimming stripped 2 bases from V and 1 base from J, with 8 bases between. This CDR3 contains 15 residues. Germline V gives CDR1 MNHEY, CDR2 SVGAGI. Written as DNA, the CDR3 is TGTGCCAGCAGTTACGTCGCGCGGAACACCGGGGAGCTGTTTTTT. As protein: CASSYVARNTGELFF.

This clone was seen once. V usage is TRBV9 and J usage is TRBJ2-5; D is unclear. In germline, CDR1 is SGDLS, CDR2 YYNGEE. The V end lost 3 bases, the J end lost 5 bases, and 11 bases lay between the germline ends. The CDR3 is made up of 13 amino acids. CDR3 nucleotides: TGTGCCAGCAGCGCGTCTCACTGGGAGACCCAGTACTTC. Amino acids: CASSASHWETQYF.

CDR3: CASGTDIYEQYF. The CDR3 DNA is TGTGCCAGTGGGACAGACATCTACGAGCAGTACTTC. The genes are TRBV6-1 and TRBJ2-7; 7 positions match TRBD1. The CDR3 length is 12 residues. The V segment lost 9 bases and the J segment 3 bases; nucleotides outside the gene matches: 5. Germline values: CDR1 MNHNS, CDR2 SASEGT.

CDR3 nucleotide sequence: TGCGCCAGCAGGCCGACCGGACAGGGTCCCCCAGGGGACACGCAGTATTTT. This encodes CASRPTGQGPPGDTQYF. The rearrangement uses TRBV5-1 and TRBJ2-3; TRBD1 matches at 8 bases. This CDR3 comprises 17 residues. The germline V gene encodes CDR1 SGHRS and CDR2 YFSETQ. With 5 bases clipped from V and 9 bases from J, the junction kept 20 bases outside the gene matches.

The CDR3 DNA reads TGCGCCAGCAGCCTCATCGGGGGCGGGACAGATACGCAGTATTTT. It encodes CASSLIGGGTDTQYF. V and J are TRBV5-1 and TRBJ2-3; tentatively, D is TRBD1 or TRBD2 (6 bases each). Germline CDR1 SGHRS, CDR2 YFSETQ. The CDR3 is made up of 15 amino acids. Trimming left V 4 bases short and J 3 bases short, with 15 bases between.

The rearrangement uses TRBV7-2 and TRBJ2-5; D gene unclear. V was shortened by 2 bases and J by 1 base, with 8 bases between the two germline ends. The CDR3 loop spans 14 amino acids. Germline CDR1 SGHTA, CDR2 FQGNSA. CDR3 DNA: TGTGCCAGCAGCTTAAGACGGAGCCAAGAGACCCAGTACTTC. Translating it yields CASSLRRSQETQYF.

The chain couples TRBV29-1 to TRBJ2-3, with D uncertain. Germline V gives CDR1 SQVTM, CDR2 ANQGSEA. The CDR3 covers 13 residues. The V and J ends lost 6 bases and 0 bases respectively, with 10 bases between them. CDR3 loop: CSVGTHSTDTQYF. The CDR3 DNA follows: TGCAGCGTCGGAACGCACAGCACAGATACGCAGTATTTT.

The chain combines TRBV4-2 with TRBJ2-7; 15 nucleotides align to TRBD2. The J segment lost 0 bases and the V segment lost 4 bases, leaving 4 bases of the junction unmatched. From germline, CDR1 is LGHNA and CDR2 YNFKEQ. This CDR3 contains 17 residues. The CDR3 reads CASSRGTSGGSSYEQYF. In DNA form, the CDR3 reads TGTGCCAGCAGCCGTGGGACTAGCGGGGGGAGCTCCTACGAGCAGTACTTC.

The CDR3 nucleotides are TGTGCCAGCAGCTTACGTGACTATGGCTACACCTTC. It codes for CASSLRDYGYTF. This chain joins TRBV7-9 and TRBJ1-2; D is ambiguous. Trimming removed 2 bases from V and 3 bases from J, with 4 bases in between. The CDR3 has 12 residues. Looked up from germline, CDR1 is SEHNR and CDR2 is FQNEAQ (reference sequence).

This rearrangement joins TRBV15 to TRBJ1-5; TRBD1 aligns across 8 bases. There are 15 residues in the CDR3. J gave up 8 bases and V 6 bases, and 12 bases lay outside the gene matches. Germline V lookup: CDR1 LNHNV, CDR2 YYDKDF (reference sequence). This CDR3 reads CATSENAGGTEPQHF. In DNA form, the CDR3 reads TGTGCCACCAGTGAAAACGCAGGGGGCACGGAGCCCCAGCATTTT.

The chain is built from TRBV5-5 and TRBJ2-1, with D possibly being TRBD2 (5 bases). Deletions cut 0 bases from V and 0 bases from J, with 10 bases between. The V gene's germline CDR1 is SGHKS and CDR2 YYEKEE (reference sequence). The CDR3 is made up of 16 amino acids. CDR3 DNA: TGTGCCAGCAGCTTGGCCGTTGGGAGCTCCTACAATGAGCAGTTCTTC. Amino acids: CASSLAVGSSYNEQFF.

V and J are TRBV7-9 and TRBJ2-7, with 9 bases identical to TRBD1. The CDR3 consists of 16 residues. Germline CDR1 SEHNR, CDR2 FQNEAQ (reference sequence). With 2 bases clipped from V and 0 bases from J, the junction kept 5 bases outside the gene matches. The CDR3 reads CASSLRGQGSSYEQYF. CDR3 DNA: TGTGCCAGCAGCTTACGCGGACAGGGGAGCTCCTACGAGCAGTACTTC.

The V and J genes are TRBV7-3 and TRBJ2-1; 7 nucleotides line up with TRBD2. CDR3 length equals 12 residues. With V trimmed by 5 bases and J by 14 bases, 9 bases remained unmatched. CDR1 SGHTA and CDR2 FQGTGA come from the germline V gene. The CDR3 here is CASSPLGGDKFF. The CDR3 nucleotides are TGTGCCAGCAGCCCCCTTGGGGGGGATAAGTTCTTC.

The chain carries TRBV11-3 and TRBJ1-1, with D perhaps TRBD1 (6 bases). Trimming left V 7 bases short and J 1 base short, with 10 bases between. This CDR3 has 13 residues. From germline, CDR1 is SGHNT and CDR2 YENEEA. In DNA form, the CDR3 reads TGTGCCAGCACGGAAGGGGGGAACACTGAAGCTTTCTTT. Its protein is CASTEGGNTEAFF.

The chain uses TRBV10-3 and TRBJ2-1, with a weak D call TRBD2 (5 bases). Between the trimmed V and J ends, which lost 5 bases and 1 base, there was a span of 9 bases. The CDR3 length is 14 residues. Germline values: CDR1 ENHRY, CDR2 SYGVKD. The CDR3 nucleotides read TGTGCCATCAGTAGGACTCGATCCTACAATGAGCAGTTCTTC. Its protein is CAISRTRSYNEQFF.

The CDR3 loop reads CASSLAYSYEQYF. The CDR3 coding sequence is TGTGCCAGCAGCTTGGCCTATAGCTACGAGCAGTACTTC. The V call is TRBV5-5, the J call TRBJ2-7, with no clear D. In germline, CDR1 is SGHKS, CDR2 YYEKEE (reference sequence). The CDR3 is 13 amino acids. The V and J ends lost 0 bases and 3 bases respectively, with 7 bases between them.